Given below is one TCR beta chain in context. Its antigen is not identified. This CDR3 comprises 15 residues. Germline CDR1 SEHNR, CDR2 FQNEAQ (reference sequence). V was pared by 5 bases and J by 2 bases, with 4 bases of the junction left unmatched. The data stem from a study of shared clonotypes between healthy human individuals. Study observations and caveats: Only blood was sampled; tissue repertoires likely differ.

The naive CD8 subset, CD45RO-negative cells positively selected for CCR7, excluded terminally differentiated effector memory CD45RA+ cells. The deep-level immunoSEQ assay was used. Profiling relied on immunoSEQ multiplex PCR, and the TCRdb table lists in-frame clones only, not all of them. The table lists about 650,000 clones, 95% to 96% of them singletons. V and J are TRBV7-9 and TRBJ2-1; 9 bases agree with TRBD2. Material for sequencing was naive CD8+ T cells sorted from blood. The origin of this receptor is a young woman in good health. DNA of the CDR3: TGTGCCAGCAGCCGGCGGGAGGGGACCTACAATGAGCAGTTCTTC. Residues: CASSRREGTYNEQFF.